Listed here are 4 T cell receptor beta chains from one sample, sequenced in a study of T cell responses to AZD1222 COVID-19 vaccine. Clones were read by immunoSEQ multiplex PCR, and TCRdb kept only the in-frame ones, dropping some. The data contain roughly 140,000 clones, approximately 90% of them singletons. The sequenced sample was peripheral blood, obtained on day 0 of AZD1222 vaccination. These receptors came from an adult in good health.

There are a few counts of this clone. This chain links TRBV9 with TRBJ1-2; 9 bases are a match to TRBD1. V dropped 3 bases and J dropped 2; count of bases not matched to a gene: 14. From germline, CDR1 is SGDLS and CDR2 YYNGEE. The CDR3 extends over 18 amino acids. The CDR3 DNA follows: TGTGCCAGCAGCGGCCTCCCGGGACAGGGAGACTACAACTATGGCTACACCTTC. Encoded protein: CASSGLPGQGDYNYGYTF.

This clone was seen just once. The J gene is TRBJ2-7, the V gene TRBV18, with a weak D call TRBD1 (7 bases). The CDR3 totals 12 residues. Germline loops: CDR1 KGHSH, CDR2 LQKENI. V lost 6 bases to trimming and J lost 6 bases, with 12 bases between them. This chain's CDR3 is CASSPGGREQYF. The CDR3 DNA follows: TGTGCCAGCTCGCCAGGGGGGCGCGAGCAGTACTTC.

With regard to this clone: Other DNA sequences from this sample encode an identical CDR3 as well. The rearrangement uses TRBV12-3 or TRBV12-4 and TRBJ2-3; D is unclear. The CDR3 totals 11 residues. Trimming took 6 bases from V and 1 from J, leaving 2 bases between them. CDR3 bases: TGTGCCAGCAGCCGCACAGATACGCAGTATTTT. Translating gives CASSRTDTQYF.

The CDR3, as DNA: TGTGCCAGCAGCTGGGGGACAGGGGGCCGGGGCTACACCTTC. Amino acid sequence: CASSWGTGGRGYTF. The rearrangement links TRBV5-4 to TRBJ1-2; 12 bases line up with TRBD1. The CDR3 spans 14 residues. The germline CDR1 and CDR2 sequences are SGHNT and YYREEE (reference sequence). Unmatched junction bases numbered 5, after V lost 3 bases and J lost 8 bases.